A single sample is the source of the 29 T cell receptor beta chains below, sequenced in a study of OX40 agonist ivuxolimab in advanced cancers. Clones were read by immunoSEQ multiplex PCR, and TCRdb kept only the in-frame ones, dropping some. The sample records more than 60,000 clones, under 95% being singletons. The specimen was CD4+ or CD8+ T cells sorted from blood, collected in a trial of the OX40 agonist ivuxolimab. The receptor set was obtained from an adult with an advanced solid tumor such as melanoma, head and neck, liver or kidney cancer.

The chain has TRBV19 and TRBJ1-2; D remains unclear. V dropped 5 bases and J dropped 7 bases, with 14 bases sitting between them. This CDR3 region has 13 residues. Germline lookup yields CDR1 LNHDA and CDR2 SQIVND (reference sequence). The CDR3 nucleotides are TGTGCCAGTAGTCCTGTCGATGGACTTGGCTACACCTTC. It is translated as CASSPVDGLGYTF.

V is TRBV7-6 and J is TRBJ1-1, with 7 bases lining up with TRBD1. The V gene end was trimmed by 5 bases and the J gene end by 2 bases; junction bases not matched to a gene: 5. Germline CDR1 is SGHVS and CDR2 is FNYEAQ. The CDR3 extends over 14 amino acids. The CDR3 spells CASSRQGGNTEAFF. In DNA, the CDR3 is TGTGCCAGCAGCCGACAGGGAGGCAACACTGAAGCTTTCTTT.

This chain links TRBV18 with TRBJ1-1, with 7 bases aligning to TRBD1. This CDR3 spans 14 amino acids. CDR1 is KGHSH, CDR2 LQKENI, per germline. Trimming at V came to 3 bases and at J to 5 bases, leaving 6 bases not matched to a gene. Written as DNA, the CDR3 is TGTGCCAGCTCACCGCGGACAGGAGGTACTGAAGCTTTCTTT. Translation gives CASSPRTGGTEAFF.

The CDR3 protein is CASVKTGTGGDEQFF. Here the CDR3 DNA reads TGCGCCAGCGTCAAGACCGGGACAGGGGGCGATGAGCAGTTCTTC. The V gene is TRBV10-2, the J gene TRBJ2-1; 12 bases line up with TRBD1. This CDR3 comprises 15 residues. V lost 8 bases to trimming and J lost 8 bases; unmatched junction nucleotides: 10. The germline V gene encodes CDR1 WSHSY and CDR2 SAAADI.

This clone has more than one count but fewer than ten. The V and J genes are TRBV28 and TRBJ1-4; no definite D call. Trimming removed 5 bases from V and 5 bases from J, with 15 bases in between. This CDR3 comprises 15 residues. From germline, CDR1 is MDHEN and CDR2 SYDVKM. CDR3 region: CASSTREYGNEKLFF. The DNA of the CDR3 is TGTGCCAGCAGTACAAGGGAATATGGAAATGAAAAACTGTTTTTT.

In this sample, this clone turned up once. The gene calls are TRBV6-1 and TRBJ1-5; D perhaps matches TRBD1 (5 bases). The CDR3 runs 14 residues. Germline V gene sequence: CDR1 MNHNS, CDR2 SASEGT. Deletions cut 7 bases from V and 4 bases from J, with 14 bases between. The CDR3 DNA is TGTGCCAGCACCCCAGGGCCAGGTAATCAGCCCCAGCATTTT. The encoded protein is CASTPGPGNQPQHF.

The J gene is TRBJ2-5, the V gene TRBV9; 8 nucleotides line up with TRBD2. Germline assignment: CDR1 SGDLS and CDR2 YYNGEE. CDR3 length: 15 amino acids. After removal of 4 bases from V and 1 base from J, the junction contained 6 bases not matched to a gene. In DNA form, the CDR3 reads TGTGCCAGCAGCTTACAAGGGACTAGCCAAGAGACCCAGTACTTC. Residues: CASSLQGTSQETQYF.

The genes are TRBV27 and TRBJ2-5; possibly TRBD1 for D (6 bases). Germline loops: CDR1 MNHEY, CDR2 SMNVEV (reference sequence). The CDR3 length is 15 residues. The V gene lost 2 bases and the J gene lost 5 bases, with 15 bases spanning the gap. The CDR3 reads CASSLGRQATETQYF. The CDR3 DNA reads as TGTGCCAGCAGTTTAGGCAGACAGGCTACTGAGACCCAGTACTTC.

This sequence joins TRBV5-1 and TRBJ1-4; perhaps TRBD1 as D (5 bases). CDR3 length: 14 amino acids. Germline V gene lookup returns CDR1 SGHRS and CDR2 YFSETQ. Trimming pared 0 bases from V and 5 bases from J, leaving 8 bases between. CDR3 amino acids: CASSLGQQNEKLFF. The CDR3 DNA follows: TGCGCCAGCAGCTTGGGACAGCAGAATGAAAAACTGTTTTTT.

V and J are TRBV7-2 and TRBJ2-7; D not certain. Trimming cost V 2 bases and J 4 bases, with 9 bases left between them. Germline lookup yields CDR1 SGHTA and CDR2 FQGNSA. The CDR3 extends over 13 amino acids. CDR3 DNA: TGTGCCAGCAGCTTATTCCAACAGTACGAGCAGTACTTC. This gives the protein CASSLFQQYEQYF.

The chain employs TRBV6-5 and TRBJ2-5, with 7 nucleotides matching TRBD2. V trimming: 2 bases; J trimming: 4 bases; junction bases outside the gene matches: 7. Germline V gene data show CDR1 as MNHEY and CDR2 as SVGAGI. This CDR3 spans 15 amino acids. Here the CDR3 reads CASSYVGGFIETQYF. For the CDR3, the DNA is TGTGCCAGCAGTTACGTGGGGGGGTTCATAGAGACCCAGTACTTC.

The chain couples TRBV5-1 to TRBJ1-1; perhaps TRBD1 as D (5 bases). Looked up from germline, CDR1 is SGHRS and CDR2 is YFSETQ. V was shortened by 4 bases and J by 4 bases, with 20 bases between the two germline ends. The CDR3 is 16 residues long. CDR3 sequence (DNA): TGCGCCAGCAGCCAGACGACAGTTCAAGGGAGCACTGAAGCTTTCTTT. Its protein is CASSQTTVQGSTEAFF.

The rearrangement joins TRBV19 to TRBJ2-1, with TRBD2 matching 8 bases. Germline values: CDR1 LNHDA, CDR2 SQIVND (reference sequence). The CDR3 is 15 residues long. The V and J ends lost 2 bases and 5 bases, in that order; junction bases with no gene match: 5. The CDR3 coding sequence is TGTGCCAGTAGTATACGGACTAGCTCTCACAATGAGCAGTTCTTC. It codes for CASSIRTSSHNEQFF.

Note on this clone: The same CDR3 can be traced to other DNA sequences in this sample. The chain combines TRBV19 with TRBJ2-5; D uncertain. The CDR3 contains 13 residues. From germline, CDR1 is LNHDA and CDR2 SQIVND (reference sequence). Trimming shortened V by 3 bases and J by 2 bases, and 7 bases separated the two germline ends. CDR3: CASSIGGQETQYF. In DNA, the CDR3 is TGTGCCAGTAGTATTGGTGGACAAGAGACCCAGTACTTC.

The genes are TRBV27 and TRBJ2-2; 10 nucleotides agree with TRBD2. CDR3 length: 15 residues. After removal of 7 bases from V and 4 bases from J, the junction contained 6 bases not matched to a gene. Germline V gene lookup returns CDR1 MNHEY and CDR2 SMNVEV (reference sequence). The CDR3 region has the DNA TGTGCCAGCAAGCCGGGACTAGCGATCACCGGGGAGCTGTTTTTT. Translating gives CASKPGLAITGELFF.

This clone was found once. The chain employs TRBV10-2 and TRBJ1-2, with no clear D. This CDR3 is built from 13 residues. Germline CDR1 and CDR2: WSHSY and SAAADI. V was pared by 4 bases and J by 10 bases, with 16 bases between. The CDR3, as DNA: TGCGCCAGCAGTGGTGGGTCGAATATCGCCTACACCTTC. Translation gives CASSGGSNIAYTF.

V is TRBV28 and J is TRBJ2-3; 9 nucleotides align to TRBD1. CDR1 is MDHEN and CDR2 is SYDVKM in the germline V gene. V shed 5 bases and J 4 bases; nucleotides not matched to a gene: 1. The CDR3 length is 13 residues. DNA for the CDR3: TGTGCCAGCAGTACAGGGGGCCCAGATACGCAGTATTTT. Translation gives CASSTGGPDTQYF.

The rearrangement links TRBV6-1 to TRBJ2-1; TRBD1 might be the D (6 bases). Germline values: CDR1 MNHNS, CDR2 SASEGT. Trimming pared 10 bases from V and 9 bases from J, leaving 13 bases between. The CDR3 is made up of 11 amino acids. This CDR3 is CATGQFREQFF. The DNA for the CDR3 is TGTGCCACCGGACAGTTTCGTGAGCAGTTCTTC.

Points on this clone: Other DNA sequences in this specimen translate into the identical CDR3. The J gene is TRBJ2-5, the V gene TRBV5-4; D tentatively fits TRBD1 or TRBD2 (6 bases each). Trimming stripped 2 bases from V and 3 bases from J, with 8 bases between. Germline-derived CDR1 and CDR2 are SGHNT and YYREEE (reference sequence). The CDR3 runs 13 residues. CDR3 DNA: TGTGCCAGCAGCTTTAGGGGGGAAGAGACCCAGTACTTC. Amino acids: CASSFRGEETQYF.

In DNA form, the CDR3 reads TGTGCCAGCAGCTTAGAAAGCCCTAGCGGGGGGACGCCCTACGAGCAGTACTTC. Amino acid sequence: CASSLESPSGGTPYEQYF. This sequence joins TRBV7-2 and TRBJ2-7, with 11 bases lining up with TRBD2. The CDR3 has 18 residues. CDR1 is SGHTA, CDR2 FQGNSA, per germline. Trimming took 1 base from V and 2 from J; bases not matched to a gene: 10.

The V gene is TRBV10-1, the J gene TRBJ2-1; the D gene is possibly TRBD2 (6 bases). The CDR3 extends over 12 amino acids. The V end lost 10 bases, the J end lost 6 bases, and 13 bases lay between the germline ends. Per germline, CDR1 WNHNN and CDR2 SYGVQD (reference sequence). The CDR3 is CANGGAFNEQFF. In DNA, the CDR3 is TGCGCCAACGGAGGGGCTTTCAATGAGCAGTTCTTC.

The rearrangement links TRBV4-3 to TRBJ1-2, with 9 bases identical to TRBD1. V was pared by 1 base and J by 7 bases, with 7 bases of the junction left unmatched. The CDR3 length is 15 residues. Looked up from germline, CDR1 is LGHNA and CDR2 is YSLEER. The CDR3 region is CASSQAGTGFGGYTF. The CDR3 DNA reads TGCGCCAGCAGCCAAGCCGGGACAGGGTTCGGTGGCTACACCTTC.

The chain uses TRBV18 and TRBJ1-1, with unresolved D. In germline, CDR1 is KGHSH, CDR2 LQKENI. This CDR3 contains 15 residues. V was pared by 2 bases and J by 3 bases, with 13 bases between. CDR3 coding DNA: TGTGCCAGCTCACCAGAGGGAGGGAGGTACACTGAAGCTTTCTTT. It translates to CASSPEGGRYTEAFF.

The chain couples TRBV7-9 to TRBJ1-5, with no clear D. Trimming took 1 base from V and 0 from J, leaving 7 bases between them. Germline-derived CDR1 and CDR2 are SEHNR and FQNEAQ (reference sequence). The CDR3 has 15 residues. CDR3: CASSLGRNSNQPQHF. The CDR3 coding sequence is TGTGCCAGCAGCTTAGGGCGGAATAGCAATCAGCCCCAGCATTTT.

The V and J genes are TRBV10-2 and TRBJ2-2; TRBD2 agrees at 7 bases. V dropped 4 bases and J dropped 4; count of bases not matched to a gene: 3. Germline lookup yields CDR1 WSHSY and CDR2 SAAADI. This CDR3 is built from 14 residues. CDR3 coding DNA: TGCGCCAGCAGTGGGGGGGGTGTCACCGGGGAGCTGTTTTTT. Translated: CASSGGGVTGELFF.

CDR3 nucleotides: TGTGCCAGCAGCTTTACTACAGGGGGCTATGAGCAGTTCTTC. Its translation is CASSFTTGGYEQFF. This chain uses TRBV11-2 with TRBJ2-1; 9 bases match TRBD1. V gave up 3 bases and J gave up 8 bases; unmatched junction bases: 5. CDR3 size: 14 residues. CDR1 and CDR2 (germline): SGHAT, FQNNGV.

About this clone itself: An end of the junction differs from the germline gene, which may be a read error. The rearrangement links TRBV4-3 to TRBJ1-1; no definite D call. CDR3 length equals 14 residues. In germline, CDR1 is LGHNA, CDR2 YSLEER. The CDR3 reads CASRQAPEYTEAFF. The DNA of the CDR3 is TGCGCCAGCAGACAAGCACCAGAGTACACTGAAGCTTTCTTT.

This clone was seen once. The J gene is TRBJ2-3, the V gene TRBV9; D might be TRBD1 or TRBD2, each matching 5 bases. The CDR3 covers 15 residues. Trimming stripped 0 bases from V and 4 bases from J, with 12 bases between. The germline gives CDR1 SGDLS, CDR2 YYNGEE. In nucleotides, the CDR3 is TGTGCCAGCAGCGTAGTGGGGCAGGGAGCAGATACGCAGTATTTT. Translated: CASSVVGQGADTQYF.

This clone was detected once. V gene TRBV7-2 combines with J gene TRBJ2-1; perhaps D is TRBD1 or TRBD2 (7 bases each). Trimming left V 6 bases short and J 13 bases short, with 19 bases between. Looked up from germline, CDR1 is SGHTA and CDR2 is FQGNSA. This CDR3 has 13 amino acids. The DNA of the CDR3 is TGTGCCAGCAGTATAAACCAGGGGGGGAACCAGTTCTTC. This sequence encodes CASSINQGGNQFF.